This T cell receptor beta chain was identified in a study of T cell responses to AZD1222 COVID-19 vaccine. Study outcomes and limitations: Researchers took repertoire samples only after the peak T cell response had come. A reported finding is that nearly half of spike-specific TCRs target unmutated variant regions. Possibly, clonal diversity was underestimated; donors were largely white British and included more females.

A word on this clone: Antigen: not known.

Only in-frame clones appear in the TCRdb table, and some are missing; sequencing was by immunoSEQ multiplex PCR. Of under 200,000 clones listed, roughly 93% are singletons. Trimming shortened V by 6 bases and J by 0 bases, and 20 bases separated the two germline ends. The CDR3 consists of 17 residues. Germline-derived CDR1 and CDR2 are SNHLY and FYNNEI. This sample comprised peripheral blood, obtained on day 0 of AZD1222 vaccination. This receptor was obtained from an adult in good health. The rearrangement uses TRBV2 and TRBJ1-1, with D unclear. CDR3: CASSQNGGINLNTEAFF. DNA of the CDR3: TGTGCCAGCAGCCAAAACGGTGGCATAAACTTGAACACTGAAGCTTTCTTT. The entire variable domain, with the rest obtained from reference TRBV2 and TRBJ1-1, is as follows: EPEVTQTPSHQVTQMGQEVILRCVPISNHLYFYWYRQILGQKVEFLVSFYNNEISEKSEIFDDQFSVERPDGSNFTLKIRSTKLEDSAMYFCASSQNGGINLNTEAFFGQGTRLTVV.